This TCR beta chain was captured in a study of CD8 T cells in ankylosing spondylitis. Study results and caveats: Apparently characteristic of ankylosing spondylitis blood was a TCR beta motif (about 8 highly homologous variants).

Trimming removed 5 bases at V and 4 bases at J, with 14 bases between. The CDR3 is 14 residues long. Germline-derived CDR1 and CDR2 are SGHRS and YFSETQ. Quantitative 5'-RACE was performed with molecular barcodes, and it yielded the TCR beta libraries. Each CDR3 protein is one row after TCRdb ran MiXCR on the 5' RACE reads. The data contain a few hundred thousand distinct CDR3 sequences, about an eighth of them seen just once; the ten biggest clones take up over 6.5%. This clonotype was detected many times. As yet, its antigen is unknown. The sequencing input was blood, either unsorted or a sorted T cell fraction (not recorded which). The chain combines TRBV5-1 with TRBJ2-3, with D possibly being TRBD2 (5 bases). The sequence came from a male donor with ankylosing spondylitis. The CDR3 sequence: CASSSGRTADTQYF. CDR3 DNA sequence: TGCGCCAGCAGTAGTGGGAGAACGGCAGATACGCAGTATTTT.